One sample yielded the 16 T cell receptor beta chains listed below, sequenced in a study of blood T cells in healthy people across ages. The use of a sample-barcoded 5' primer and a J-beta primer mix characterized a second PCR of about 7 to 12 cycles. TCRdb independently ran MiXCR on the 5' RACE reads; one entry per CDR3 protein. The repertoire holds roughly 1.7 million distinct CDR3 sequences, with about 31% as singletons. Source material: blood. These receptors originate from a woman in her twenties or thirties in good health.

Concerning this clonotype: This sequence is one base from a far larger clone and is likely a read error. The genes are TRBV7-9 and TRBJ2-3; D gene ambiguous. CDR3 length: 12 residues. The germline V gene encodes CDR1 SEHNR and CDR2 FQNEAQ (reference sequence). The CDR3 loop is CASSLGPDAQYF. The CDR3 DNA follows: TGTGCCAGCAGCTTAGGACCAGATGCGCAGTATTTT.

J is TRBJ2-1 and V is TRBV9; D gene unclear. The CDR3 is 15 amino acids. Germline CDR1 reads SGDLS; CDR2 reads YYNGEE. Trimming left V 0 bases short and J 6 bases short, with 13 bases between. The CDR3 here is CASSVGSLSGNEQFF. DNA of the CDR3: TGTGCCAGCAGCGTAGGTAGTCTATCAGGCAATGAGCAGTTCTTC.

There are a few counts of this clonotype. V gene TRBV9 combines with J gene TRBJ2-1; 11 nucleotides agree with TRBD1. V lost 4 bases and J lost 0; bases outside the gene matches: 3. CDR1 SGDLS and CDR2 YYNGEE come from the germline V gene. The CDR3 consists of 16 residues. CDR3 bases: TGTGCCAGCAGCACTGGGACAGGGGGCTCCTACAATGAGCAGTTCTTC. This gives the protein CASSTGTGGSYNEQFF.

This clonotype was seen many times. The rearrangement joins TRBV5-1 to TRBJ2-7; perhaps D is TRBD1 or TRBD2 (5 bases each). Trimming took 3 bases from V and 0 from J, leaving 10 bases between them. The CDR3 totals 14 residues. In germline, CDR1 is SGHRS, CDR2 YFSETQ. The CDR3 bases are TGCGCCAGCAGCTCGGGGACCAGCTCCTACGAGCAGTACTTC. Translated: CASSSGTSSYEQYF. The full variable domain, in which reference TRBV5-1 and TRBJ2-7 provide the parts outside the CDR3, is KAGVTQTPRYLIKTRGQQVTLSCSPISGHRSVSWYQQTPGQGLQFLFEYFSETQRNKGNFPGRFSGRQFSNSRSEMNVSTLELGDSALYLCASSSGTSSYEQYFGPGTRLTVT.

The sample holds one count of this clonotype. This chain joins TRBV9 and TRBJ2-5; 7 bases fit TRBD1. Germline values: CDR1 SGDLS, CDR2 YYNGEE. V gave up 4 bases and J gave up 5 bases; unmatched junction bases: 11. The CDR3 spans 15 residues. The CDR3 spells CASSPVTGRYETQYF. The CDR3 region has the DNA TGTGCCAGCAGCCCGGTGACAGGGAGATACGAGACCCAGTACTTC.

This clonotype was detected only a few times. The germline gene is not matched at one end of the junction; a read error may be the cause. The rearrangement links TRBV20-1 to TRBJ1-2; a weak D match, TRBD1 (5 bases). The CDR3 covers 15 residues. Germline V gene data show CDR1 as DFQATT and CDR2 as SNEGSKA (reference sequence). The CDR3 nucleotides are TGCAGTGCCAGAGACAGTGAATCGATATACTATGGCTACACCTTC. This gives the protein CSARDSESIYYGYTF.

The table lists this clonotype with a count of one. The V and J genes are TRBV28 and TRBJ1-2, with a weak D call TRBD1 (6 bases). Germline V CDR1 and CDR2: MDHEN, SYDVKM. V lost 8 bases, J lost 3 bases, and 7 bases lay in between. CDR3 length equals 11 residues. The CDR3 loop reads CASGQHYGYTF. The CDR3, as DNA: TGTGCCAGCGGACAGCACTATGGCTACACCTTC.

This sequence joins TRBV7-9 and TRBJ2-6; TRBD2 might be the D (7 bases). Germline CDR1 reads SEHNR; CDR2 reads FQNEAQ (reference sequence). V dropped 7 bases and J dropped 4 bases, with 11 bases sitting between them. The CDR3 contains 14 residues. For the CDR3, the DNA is TGTGCCAGCACCGGGGGGCAAGGGGCCAACGTCCTGACTTTC. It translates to CASTGGQGANVLTF. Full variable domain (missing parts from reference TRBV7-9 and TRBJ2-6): DTGVSQNPRHKITKRGQNVTFRCDPISEHNRLYWYRQTLGQGPEFLTYFQNEAQLEKSRLLSDRFSAERPKGSFSTLEIQRTEQGDSAMYLCASTGGQGANVLTFGAGSRLTVL.

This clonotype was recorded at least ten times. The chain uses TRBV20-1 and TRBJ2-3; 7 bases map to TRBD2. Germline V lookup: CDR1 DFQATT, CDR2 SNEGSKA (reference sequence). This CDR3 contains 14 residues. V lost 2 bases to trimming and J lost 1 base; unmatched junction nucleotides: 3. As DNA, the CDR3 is TGCAGTGCTAGACGACGGGGGGGCACAGATACGCAGTATTTT. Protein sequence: CSARRRGGTDTQYF.

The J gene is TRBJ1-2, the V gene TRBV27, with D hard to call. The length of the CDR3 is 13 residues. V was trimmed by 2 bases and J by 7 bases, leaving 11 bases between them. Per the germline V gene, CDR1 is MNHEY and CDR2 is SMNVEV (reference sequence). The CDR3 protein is CASSLIGVGGYTF. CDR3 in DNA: TGTGCCAGCAGTTTAATCGGGGTCGGTGGCTACACCTTC.

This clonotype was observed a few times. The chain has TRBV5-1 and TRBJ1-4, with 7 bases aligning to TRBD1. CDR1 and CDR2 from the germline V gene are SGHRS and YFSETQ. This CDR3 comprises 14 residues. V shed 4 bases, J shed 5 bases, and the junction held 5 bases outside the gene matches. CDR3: CASSLQGENEKLFF. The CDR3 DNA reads TGCGCCAGCAGCCTCCAGGGGGAAAATGAAAAACTGTTTTTT.

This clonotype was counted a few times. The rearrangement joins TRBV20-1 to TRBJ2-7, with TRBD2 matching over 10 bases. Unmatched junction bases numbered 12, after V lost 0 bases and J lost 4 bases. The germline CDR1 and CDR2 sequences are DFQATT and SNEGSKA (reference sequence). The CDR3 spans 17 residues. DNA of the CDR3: TGCAGTGCTAGAGATCGGGCTAGCGGGAGCATCGCTTACGAGCAGTACTTC. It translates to CSARDRASGSIAYEQYF.

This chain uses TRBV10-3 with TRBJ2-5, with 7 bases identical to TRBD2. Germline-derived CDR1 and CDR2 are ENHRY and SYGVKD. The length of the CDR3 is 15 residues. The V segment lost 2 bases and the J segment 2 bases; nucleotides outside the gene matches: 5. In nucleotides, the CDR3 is TGTGCCATCAGTGAGAACGCAGCGGGGCAAGAGACCCAGTACTTC. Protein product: CAISENAAGQETQYF.

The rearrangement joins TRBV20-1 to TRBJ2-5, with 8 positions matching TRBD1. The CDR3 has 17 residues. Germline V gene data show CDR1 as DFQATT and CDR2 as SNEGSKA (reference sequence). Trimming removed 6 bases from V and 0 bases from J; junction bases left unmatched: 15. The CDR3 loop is CSAHGQGRRWDQETQYF. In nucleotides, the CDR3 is TGCAGTGCCCACGGACAGGGCAGGCGCTGGGACCAAGAGACCCAGTACTTC.

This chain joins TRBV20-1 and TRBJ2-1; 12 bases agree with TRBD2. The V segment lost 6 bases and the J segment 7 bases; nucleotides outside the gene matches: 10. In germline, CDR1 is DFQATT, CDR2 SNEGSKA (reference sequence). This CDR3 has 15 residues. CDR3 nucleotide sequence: TGCAGTGCGAGGCTAGCGGGAGGGCCTGTGAATGAGCAGTTCTTC. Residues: CSARLAGGPVNEQFF.

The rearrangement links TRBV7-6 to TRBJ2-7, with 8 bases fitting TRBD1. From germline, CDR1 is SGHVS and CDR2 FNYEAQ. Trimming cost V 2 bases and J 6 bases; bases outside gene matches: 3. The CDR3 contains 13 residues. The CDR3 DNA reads TGTGCCAGCAGCTTACAACAGGGGGTCGAGCAGTACTTC. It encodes CASSLQQGVEQYF.